This is a list of T cell receptor beta chains from one sample in a study of shared clonotypes between healthy human individuals. The method was immunoSEQ multiplex PCR; TCRdb's version includes in-frame clones alone and lacks a portion of them. Of 1.5 million to 2.5 million clones in the sample, about 95% are singletons; the top ten hold 1.2%. Material for sequencing was naive CD8+ T cells sorted from blood. The receptors derive from a man in his late teens or twenties in good health. Each CDR3 is given with its conserved first and last residue. Size values are once, few and many counts, or a class for expanded clones, and some rows have none.

TRBJ2-5	.	TRBV5-1	CASSLGSGTSGLQETQYF
TRBJ1-3	.	TRBV12-5	CASGPLTGSGNTIYF
TRBJ2-1	.	TRBV19	CASSVGGLGNEQFF
TRBJ1-1	.	TRBV5-6	CASSLFPRGFEAFF
TRBJ1-1	once	TRBV4-1	CASSQGGGNTEAFF
TRBJ1-6	.	TRBV9	CASSVDTGFYNSPLHF
TRBJ2-3	.	TRBV12-5	CASGLVLGGLTDTQYF
TRBJ1-2	.	TRBV5-1	CASSSGTGKNESIYGYTF
TRBJ1-4	.	TRBV7-8	CASTDTDGLSTNEKLFF
TRBJ2-3	.	TRBV6-6	CASSPWAGEFTDTQYF
TRBJ1-2	.	TRBV19	CASSIAEFGYTF
TRBJ1-3	.	TRBV11-2	CASSLGQGAGNTIYF
TRBJ2-4	.	TRBV6-1	CASSAGTASSLNIQYF
TRBJ2-7	.	TRBV6-5	CASSYGGGGYEQYF
TRBJ1-6	.	TRBV19	CASSITPGLYNSPLHF
TRBJ2-1	.	TRBV4-1	CASSDRIEQFF
TRBJ2-2	once	TRBV5-6	CASSLRDLNTGELFF
TRBJ2-7	once	TRBV11-3	CASIRGRNYEQYF
TRBJ2-1	.	TRBV11-3	CASSSRDGTGLNEQFF
TRBJ2-3	.	TRBV27	CASRIQATSTDTQYF
TRBJ1-1	few	TRBV7-2	CASSSRLENTEAFF
TRBJ1-5	.	TRBV27	CASSFTGLSNQPQHF
TRBJ2-7	.	TRBV6-1	CASRANRDTTYEQYF
TRBJ2-5	.	TRBV7-8	CASSPSGGTQYF
TRBJ2-3	.	TRBV13	CASSFGFPPSTDTQYF
TRBJ2-1	.	TRBV29-1	CSVALRGEPYNEQFF
TRBJ2-7	once	TRBV6-1	CASSEFVGYYEQYF
TRBJ2-7	.	TRBV11-2	CASTHGGLVYEQYF
TRBJ1-2	.	TRBV7-9	CASSLRLETNYGYTF
TRBJ2-1	.	TRBV29-1	CSVVKVSSYNEQFF
TRBJ2-1	.	TRBV2	CASSEVASGDNEQFF
TRBJ2-7	.	TRBV18	CASSPSGGLGEQYF
TRBJ1-1	.	TRBV5-4	CASSLAEVTEAFF
TRBJ2-3	once	TRBV11-1	CASSFVNLASTDTQYF
TRBJ2-7	.	TRBV6-6	CASSYVLAGRDYEQYF
TRBJ1-1	.	TRBV27	CATSPDTGVNTEAFF
TRBJ2-5	.	TRBV19	CASSITGDQETQYF
TRBJ1-6	.	TRBV4-1	CASSQDLGGTLSNSPLHF
TRBJ2-7	few	TRBV5-8	CASSLGQGNSELYEQYF
TRBJ2-5	.	TRBV6-1	CASRETGGGETQYF
TRBJ1-4	.	TRBV4-3	CASTPYEGATNEKLFF
TRBJ1-1	.	TRBV5-6	CASSLVAEGVGTEAFF
TRBJ2-7	.	TRBV28	CASSPAWDIAYEQYF
TRBJ2-2	.	TRBV6-1	CASSDQGYGELFF
TRBJ2-7	.	TRBV7-8	CASSLEIQDSRSSYEQYF
TRBJ1-1	few	TRBV10-2	CASSDPDRAEAFF
TRBJ2-7	.	TRBV11-2	CASSFGLVLYEQYF
TRBJ2-3	.	TRBV30	CAWSNGWGGTDTQYF
TRBJ2-3	.	TRBV9	CASSGVDTQYF
TRBJ1-2	.	TRBV27	CASSYLSSRGLNYGYTF
TRBJ1-5	.	TRBV19	CASSIRQGDQPQHF
TRBJ1-1	.	TRBV5-4	CASSLVQFTEAFF
TRBJ1-5	.	TRBV10-2	CASSPGQTQPQHF
TRBJ1-1	few	TRBV5-4	CASSIGTEAFF
TRBJ1-1	.	TRBV6-6	CASSWVFGGDTEAFF
TRBJ2-1	once	TRBV5-1	CASSLAGQYNEQFF
TRBJ2-5	.	TRBV15	CATSRETSWETQYF
TRBJ2-5	.	TRBV19	CASSSRDIWEETQYF
TRBJ2-7	.	TRBV5-8	CASSFREIDEQYF
TRBJ2-7	.	TRBV5-5	CASSLGTSGFTYEQYF